This TCR beta chain came from a study of blood T cell repertoires in COVID-19. A Seattle source enrolled patients during active infection and followed them longitudinally. This CDR3 contains 13 residues. V gave up 4 bases and J gave up 6 bases, with 12 bases separating them. Germline assignment: CDR1 MGHRA and CDR2 YSYEKL. Using immunoSEQ multiplex PCR, the repertoire was profiled, and TCRdb retains in-frame clones only, with some absent. The table shows about 280,000 clones, with over 85% occurring only once. The sample comprised peripheral blood. This sequence joins TRBV4-1 and TRBJ1-2; D is perhaps TRBD1 (5 bases). The sequence was collected from a woman aged 25 to 39 with COVID-19, enrolled during active disease. The CDR3 sequence is CASSRAGGDGYTF. In DNA, the CDR3 is TGCGCCAGCAGCCGCGCGGGGGGGGATGGCTACACCTTC.